This record looks at one T cell receptor beta chain sequence and its context. The sample comes from a study of monozygotic twins with inflammatory bowel disease. The CDR3 is 15 residues long. CDR1 is SGHNT and CDR2 is YYREEE in the germline V gene (reference sequence). TCRdb re-analyzed the 5' RACE reads; it lists each CDR3 protein once, without DNA. Here the sample table reports roughly 170,000 distinct CDR3 sequences. Source material: blood. The chain couples TRBV5-4 to TRBJ2-1; TCRdb picks TRBD2, but there is no DNA to check that call. The receptor comes from a human donor with ulcerative colitis or Crohn's disease, or a healthy co-twin of an affected twin (not recorded which). CDR3: CASSFSAGMANEQFF. Looking up the rest from reference TRBV5-4 and TRBJ2-1 gives the full variable domain: ETGVTQSPTHLIKTRGQQVTLRCSSQSGHNTVSWYQQALGQGPQFIFQYYREEENGRGNFPPRFSGLQFPNYSSELNVNALELDDSALYLCASSFSAGMANEQFFGPGTRLTVL.